The clone carrying this T cell receptor beta chain was seen only a few times. Antigen specificity is unknown. This record comes from a study of identical twins. General study results and limits: Beta out-of-frame sequences showed weaker excess sharing between twins. There is a chance that invariant MAIT and iNKT cells partially muddied zero-insertion analyses.

The ends were cut back, 5 bases at V and 5 bases at J, with 12 bases in the middle. CDR3 length equals 13 residues. Via MiXCR, TCRdb re-called the 5' RACE reads, giving one row per CDR3 protein. The sample lists hundreds of thousands of distinct CDR3 sequences, 18% occurring once. These records were also assigned to another study, of T cells expressing NK-cell markers. That work contributes: Serological testing identified seven of the eight sequenced donors as HCMV-seropositive and one as seronegative. A range of about 1.0-7.5% of CD8+ T cells consisted of dominant NKG2C+ clonotypes in six donors.

The chain has TRBV12-3 or TRBV12-4 and TRBJ1-2; no clear D. Sequenced sample: PBMCs. The source of this sequence is a woman aged 18-29 years in good health. The CDR3 is CASSVPGKYGYTF. Written as DNA, the CDR3 is TGTGCCAGCAGTGTCCCTGGCAAGTATGGCTACACCTTC.